This TCR beta chain is drawn from a study of CXCR3-negative and CXCR3-positive naive CD8 T cells. Study results and caveats: In CXCR3-positive naive cells, the TRB CDR3s were more hydrophobic than in CXCR3-negative naive cells. TRBV-TRBJ usage was alike in naive CXCR3-negative and CXCR3-positive cells but differed in memory cells.

TRB cDNA libraries were made by UMI-labeled 5' RACE. TCRdb re-called the 5' RACE reads, yielding one record per CDR3 amino acid sequence without DNA. In all, the sample yields more than 80,000 distinct CDR3 sequences. CDR1 and CDR2 from the germline V gene are MNHEY and SVGAGI. The CDR3 sequence is 13 residues long. Naive CD8+ T cells carried a CD45RO-CCR7+CD27+CD95- phenotype. Details on this clonotype: The antigen is undetermined.

The genes are TRBV6-5 and TRBJ1-6. Sequenced: naive CXCR3+ CD8+ T cells from blood. Regarding subset: CD45RO-CCR7+CD27+CD95- naive CD8+ T cells expressing CXCR3 (TNR3+). The receptor comes from a human donor in good health. Some clones in this sample may be carry-over from other donors' samples. Here the CDR3 reads CASSYSSNSPLHF.